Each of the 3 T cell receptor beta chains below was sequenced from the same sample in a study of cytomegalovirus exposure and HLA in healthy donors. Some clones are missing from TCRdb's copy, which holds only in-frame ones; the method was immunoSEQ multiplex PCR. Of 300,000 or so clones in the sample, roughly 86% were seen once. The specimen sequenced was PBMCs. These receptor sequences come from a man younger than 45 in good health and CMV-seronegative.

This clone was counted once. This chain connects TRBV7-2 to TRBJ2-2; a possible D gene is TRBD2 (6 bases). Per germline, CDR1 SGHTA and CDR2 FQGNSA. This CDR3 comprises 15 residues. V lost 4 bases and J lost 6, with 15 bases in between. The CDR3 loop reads CASSYEGGVSGELFF. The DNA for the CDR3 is TGTGCCAGCAGCTATGAGGGCGGGGTCTCCGGGGAGCTGTTTTTT.

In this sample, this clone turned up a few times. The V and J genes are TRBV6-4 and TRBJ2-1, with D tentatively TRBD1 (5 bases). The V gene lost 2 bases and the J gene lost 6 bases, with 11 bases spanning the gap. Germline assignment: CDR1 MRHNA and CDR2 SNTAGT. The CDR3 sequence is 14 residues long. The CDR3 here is CASSDAAGINEQFF. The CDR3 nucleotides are TGTGCCAGCAGTGACGCGGCAGGGATCAATGAGCAGTTCTTC.

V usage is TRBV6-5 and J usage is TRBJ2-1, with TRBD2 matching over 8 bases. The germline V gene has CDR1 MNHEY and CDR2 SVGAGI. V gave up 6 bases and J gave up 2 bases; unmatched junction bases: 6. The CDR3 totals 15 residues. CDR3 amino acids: CASRMAGGAYNEQFF. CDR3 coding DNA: TGTGCCAGCAGAATGGCGGGGGGCGCCTACAATGAGCAGTTCTTC.